The clone carrying this T cell receptor (beta chain) has just one count. Its antigen is still unknown. This specimen comes from a study of graft-versus-host responses after intestinal transplantation. Assay: immunoSEQ multiplex PCR; the TCRdb copy retains only in-frame clones and omits some. Here the sample spans some 100,000 clones, just over 90% being singletons. The CDR3 consists of 16 residues. Germline V lookup: CDR1 SGHAT, CDR2 FQNNGV. With V trimmed by 4 bases and J by 2 bases, 7 bases remained unmatched. Material: unstimulated CD8+ T cells sorted from spleen or lymph node cells, obtained before intestinal transplant. The clonotype comes from a human donor who received an intestinal transplant. V usage is TRBV11-2 and J usage is TRBJ2-7; 11 nucleotides agree with TRBD2. The CDR3 coding sequence is TGTGCCAGCAGCTCTACTAGCGGGAGAGGGGCCTACGAGCAGTACTTC. It translates to CASSSTSGRGAYEQYF. The full variable domain, with the rest looked up from reference TRBV11-2 and TRBJ2-7, is EAGVAQSPRYKIIEKRQSVAFWCNPISGHATLYWYQQILGQGPKLLIQFQNNGVVDDSQLPKDRFSAERLKGVDSTLKIQPAKLEDSAVYLCASSSTSGRGAYEQYFGPGTRLTVT.